Shown below are 30 T cell receptor beta chains from a single sample sequenced in a study of shared clonotypes between healthy human individuals. Some clones are missing from TCRdb's copy, which holds only in-frame ones; the method was immunoSEQ multiplex PCR. The repertoire has over a million clones, about 80% of them found once; the top ten carry approximately 0.5%. The specimen sequenced was memory CD4+ T cells from PBMCs. The subset denotes: CD45RA-negative fraction. The receptors were gathered from a man aged 18 to 29 in good health. Some clones in this sample may be carry-over from other donors' samples.

The chain couples TRBV2 to TRBJ2-7; TRBD2 matches at 7 bases. V trimming: 4 bases; J trimming: 2 bases; junction bases outside the gene matches: 2. The CDR3 has 13 amino acids. Germline V CDR1 and CDR2: SNHLY, FYNNEI. DNA for the CDR3: TGTGCCAGCAGTGCCGGACTAGCCTACGAGCAGTACTTC. It codes for CASSAGLAYEQYF.

This sequence joins TRBV6-6 and TRBJ2-5; D not certain. The CDR3 sequence is 13 residues long. CDR1 and CDR2 from the germline V gene are MNHNY and SVGAGI (reference sequence). Trimming shortened V by 6 bases and J by 5 bases, and 13 bases separated the two germline ends. CDR3 sequence: CASRSFFTETQYF. In nucleotides, the CDR3 is TGTGCCAGCAGATCCTTCTTCACGGAGACCCAGTACTTC.

The chain has TRBV5-1 and TRBJ1-4; D uncertain. V lost 5 bases, J lost 6 bases, and 11 bases lay in between. In germline, CDR1 is SGHRS, CDR2 YFSETQ. CDR3 length equals 13 residues. The CDR3 loop reads CASSWALDEKLFF. The DNA for the CDR3 is TGCGCCAGCAGTTGGGCCCTTGATGAAAAACTGTTTTTT.

The sample holds a few counts of this clone. V is TRBV5-4 and J is TRBJ2-1; 10 nucleotides match TRBD1. Germline CDR1 is SGHNT and CDR2 is YYREEE (reference sequence). The CDR3 runs to 16 residues. V trimming: 0 bases; J trimming: 5 bases; junction bases outside the gene matches: 5. CDR3 bases: TGTGCCAGCAGCTTGGCCGGGGGACAGGGGAACAATGAGCAGTTCTTC. Translated, it gives CASSLAGGQGNNEQFF.

The chain couples TRBV6-1 to TRBJ1-1; no firm D call. With 4 bases removed from V and 0 bases from J, the gap between germline ends came to 6 bases. Looked up from germline, CDR1 is MNHNS and CDR2 is SASEGT. The CDR3 length is 13 residues. For the CDR3, the DNA is TGTGCCAGCAGTGCAGTTATGAACACTGAAGCTTTCTTT. Translated: CASSAVMNTEAFF.

This clone was recorded once. Other DNA sequences in the same sample also yield this CDR3. This chain uses TRBV5-1 with TRBJ2-7, with 15 nucleotides matching TRBD2. Per germline, CDR1 SGHRS and CDR2 YFSETQ. The CDR3 has 16 amino acids. V was clipped by 0 bases and J by 2 bases; unmatched bases: 0. CDR3 sequence (DNA): TGCGCCAGCAGCTTGGGGACTAGCGGGAGGGCCTACGAGCAGTACTTC. It is translated as CASSLGTSGRAYEQYF.

V usage is TRBV7-9 and J usage is TRBJ2-3, with 7 bases identical to TRBD2. Germline V lookup: CDR1 SEHNR, CDR2 FQNEAQ (reference sequence). Germline trimming cut 3 bases from V and 6 bases from J; bases unmatched to any gene: 12. The CDR3 totals 16 residues. The CDR3 DNA is TGTGCCAGCAGCTTTGGGCGGGAGCGGATGGGTGATACGCAGTATTTT. Residues: CASSFGRERMGDTQYF.

This clone was detected ten times or more. This same CDR3 is encoded by further DNA sequences in the sample. This rearrangement joins TRBV9 to TRBJ2-1, with TRBD2 identical over 13 bases. The CDR3 is 16 residues long. Unmatched junction bases numbered 10, after V lost 3 bases and J lost 10 bases. Germline CDR1 and CDR2: SGDLS and YYNGEE. CDR3 coding DNA: TGTGCCAGCAGCGCCGGGACTAGCGGGACCAACGGGGAGCAGTTCTTC. Residues: CASSAGTSGTNGEQFF.

This clone is a singleton in its sample. The V and J genes are TRBV7-2 and TRBJ1-2; D uncertain. This CDR3 is 15 amino acids long. The V and J ends lost 1 base and 0 bases respectively, with 9 bases between them. CDR1 SGHTA and CDR2 FQGNSA come from the germline V gene. CDR3 in amino acids: CASSLVRISNYGYTF. The CDR3 DNA reads TGTGCCAGCAGCTTAGTACGGATTTCTAACTATGGCTACACCTTC.

The chain links TRBV5-1 to TRBJ2-2; no definite D call. This CDR3 spans 15 amino acids. V was shortened by 4 bases and J by 3 bases, with 13 bases between the two germline ends. In germline, CDR1 is SGHRS, CDR2 YFSETQ. The CDR3 here is CASSPGAADTGELFF. The CDR3, as DNA: TGCGCCAGCAGCCCAGGTGCGGCTGACACCGGGGAGCTGTTTTTT.

The chain recombines TRBV7-9 with TRBJ2-3; 7 bases align to TRBD1. The CDR3 loop spans 16 amino acids. The ends lost 5 bases at V and 0 bases at J; junction bases unmatched: 8. Germline-derived CDR1 and CDR2 are SEHNR and FQNEAQ (reference sequence). The CDR3 nucleotides are TGTGCCAGCAGCGGAAAACCGGGACAGAGCACAGATACGCAGTATTTT. The encoded protein is CASSGKPGQSTDTQYF.

The chain couples TRBV18 to TRBJ1-1; 8 bases fit TRBD1. J lost 1 base, V lost 6 bases, and 4 bases had no gene match. Germline V gene lookup returns CDR1 KGHSH and CDR2 LQKENI. The CDR3 has 14 amino acids. Here the CDR3 reads CASSAGGGNTEAFF. CDR3 DNA: TGTGCCAGCTCCGCAGGGGGCGGGAACACTGAAGCTTTCTTT.

V and J are TRBV14 and TRBJ1-4; unclear D gene. Trimming removed 5 bases from V and 5 bases from J, with 9 bases in between. The CDR3 extends over 13 amino acids. Germline V gene lookup returns CDR1 SGHDN and CDR2 FVKESK. CDR3 DNA: TGTGCCAGCAGCGGGTCCCAAAATGAAAAACTGTTTTTT. Amino acid sequence: CASSGSQNEKLFF. Based on the CDR3 plus reference TRBV14 and TRBJ1-4, the full variable domain is EAGVTQFPSHSVIEKGQTVTLRCDPISGHDNLYWYRRVMGKEIKFLLHFVKESKQDESGMPNNRFLAERTGGTYSTLKVQPAELEDSGVYFCASSGSQNEKLFFGSGTQLSVL.

The chain couples TRBV30 to TRBJ1-1; D not certain. The CDR3 totals 14 residues. V lost 0 bases and J 1 base, leaving 9 bases between the germline ends. The germline V gene encodes CDR1 GTSNPN and CDR2 SVGIG (reference sequence). The CDR3 DNA reads as TGTGCCTGGAGTGTTGGGCTCGAGAACACTGAAGCTTTCTTT. Amino acid sequence: CAWSVGLENTEAFF. Full variable domain (outside the CDR3, taken from reference TRBV30 and TRBJ1-1): SQTIHQWPATLVQPVGSPLSLECTVEGTSNPNLYWYRQAAGRGLQLLFYSVGIGQISSEVPQNLSASRPQDRQFILSSKKLLLSDSGFYLCAWSVGLENTEAFFGQGTRLTVV.

The chain couples TRBV7-6 to TRBJ1-3; D remains unclear. The CDR3 extends over 14 amino acids. Germline lookup yields CDR1 SGHVS and CDR2 FNYEAQ. Trimming removed 4 bases from V and 0 bases from J, with 7 bases in between. The CDR3: CASSSTVSGNTIYF. The CDR3 DNA follows: TGTGCCAGCAGCTCAACGGTCTCTGGAAACACCATATATTTT.

This chain uses TRBV7-9 with TRBJ1-2, with D perhaps TRBD1 (5 bases). This CDR3 region has 14 residues. Germline V CDR1 and CDR2: SEHNR, FQNEAQ (reference sequence). The ends were cut back, 3 bases at V and 4 bases at J, with 12 bases in the middle. In nucleotides, the CDR3 is TGTGCCAGCAGCTTTGGGACTTCCTCCTATGGCTACACCTTC. The encoded protein is CASSFGTSSYGYTF.

Of note for this clone: This may be a read error, as it is one base from a much larger clone. This sequence joins TRBV9 and TRBJ2-7, with 10 bases aligning to TRBD1. The CDR3 has 15 residues. With V trimmed by 0 bases and J by 3 bases, 3 bases remained unmatched. Per the germline V gene, CDR1 is SGDLS and CDR2 is YYNGEE. The CDR3 DNA follows: TGTGCCAGCAGCGTAGGGGGACAGGGGTTCTACGAGCAGTACTTC. This sequence encodes CASSVGGQGFYEQYF.

The V gene is TRBV18, the J gene TRBJ1-2; 7 bases align to TRBD1. This CDR3 is 15 amino acids long. Germline CDR1 reads KGHSH; CDR2 reads LQKENI. The V gene end was trimmed by 5 bases and the J gene end by 5 bases; junction bases not matched to a gene: 11. The CDR3 DNA reads TGTGCCAGCTCAACAGATCCGGGACAGTCATATGGCTACACCTTC. The encoded protein is CASSTDPGQSYGYTF. The variable domain in full, with the rest retrieved from reference TRBV18 and TRBJ1-2, is NAGVMQNPRHLVRRRGQEARLRCSPMKGHSHVYWYRQLPEEGLKFMVYLQKENIIDESGMPKERFSAEFPKEGPSILRIQQVVRGDSAAYFCASSTDPGQSYGYTFGSGTRLTVV.

This clone was detected a few times. This chain connects TRBV5-1 to TRBJ1-2; D is uncertain. Germline V lookup: CDR1 SGHRS, CDR2 YFSETQ. The CDR3 length is 13 residues. Trimming removed 0 bases from V and 8 bases from J, with 11 bases in between. The CDR3 DNA reads as TGCGCCAGCAGCTTGGGACCCGAGGGAGGCTACACCTTC. It specifies CASSLGPEGGYTF.

This clone was counted only a few times. The J gene is TRBJ2-2, the V gene TRBV2, with 10 bases matching TRBD2. Per the germline V gene, CDR1 is SNHLY and CDR2 is FYNNEI. V shed 3 bases, J shed 6 bases, and the junction held 7 bases outside the gene matches. The CDR3 is made up of 16 amino acids. For the CDR3, the DNA is TGTGCCAGCAGTGACAGACTAGCGGGCGGGGCCGGGGAGCTGTTTTTT. Translating it yields CASSDRLAGGAGELFF.

The chain joins TRBV19 to TRBJ1-2; possibly TRBD1 for D (6 bases). V was pared by 5 bases and J by 4 bases, with 17 bases between. This CDR3 has 15 amino acids. Per germline, CDR1 LNHDA and CDR2 SQIVND (reference sequence). CDR3 residues: CASSPFDGGPYGYTF. The DNA for the CDR3 is TGTGCCAGTAGTCCGTTCGATGGGGGCCCCTATGGCTACACCTTC.

A single count supports this clone. The genes are TRBV28 and TRBJ2-7; D is possibly TRBD2 (6 bases). The V and J ends lost 6 bases and 6 bases respectively, with 12 bases between them. CDR1 is MDHEN, CDR2 SYDVKM, per germline. The CDR3 sequence is 12 residues long. CDR3 sequence: CASRSGVREQYF. The CDR3 DNA is TGTGCCAGCAGGTCGGGGGTCCGCGAGCAGTACTTC.

V usage is TRBV18 and J usage is TRBJ2-3; TRBD2 aligns across 8 bases. The CDR3 totals 17 residues. The V gene end was trimmed by 3 bases and the J gene end by 0 bases; junction bases not matched to a gene: 8. Germline-derived CDR1 and CDR2 are KGHSH and LQKENI. CDR3 protein: CASSPVLTSVSTDTQYF. CDR3 DNA sequence: TGTGCCAGCTCACCGGTTCTGACTAGCGTTAGCACAGATACGCAGTATTTT.

The chain is built from TRBV30 and TRBJ1-1; no clear D. V lost 5 bases and J lost 1, with 8 bases in between. Germline V gene data show CDR1 as GTSNPN and CDR2 as SVGIG (reference sequence). The length of the CDR3 is 12 residues. CDR3 DNA: TGTGCCTGGGGCCCAGGGAACACTGAAGCTTTCTTT. Translating it yields CAWGPGNTEAFF.

About this clone: A single base separates this from a much larger clone, so it may be a read error. Other DNA sequences in this sample translate to the same CDR3. The rearrangement uses TRBV6-6 and TRBJ2-3; no clear D gene. Germline V gene lookup returns CDR1 MNHNY and CDR2 SVGAGI (reference sequence). CDR3 length: 11 amino acids. V gave up 6 bases and J gave up 2 bases, with 3 bases separating them. The chain's CDR3 is CASSLTDTQYF. In DNA, the CDR3 is TGTGCCAGCAGCCTCACAGATACGCAGTATTTT.

Worth noting for this clone: With only one base between it and a far larger clone, this is likely a read error. Other DNA sequences within the sample encode an identical CDR3. This chain connects TRBV7-2 to TRBJ2-2; 9 nucleotides match TRBD2. CDR1 is SGHTA and CDR2 is FQGNSA in the germline V gene. V gave up 5 bases and J gave up 5 bases; unmatched junction bases: 9. This CDR3 is built from 16 residues. The CDR3 is CASSLGLAGFTGELFF. The CDR3 nucleotides are TGTGCCAGCAGCCTAGGGCTAGCGGGATTTACCGGGGAGCTGTTTTTT. The full variable domain, its missing parts supplied by reference TRBV7-2 and TRBJ2-2, is GAGVSQSPSNKVTEKGKDVELRCDPISGHTALYWYRQSLGQGLEFLIYFQGNSAPDKSGLPSDRFSAERTGGSVSTLTIQRTQQEDSAVYLCASSLGLAGFTGELFFGEGSRLTVL.

The chain links TRBV7-8 to TRBJ1-4; tentatively, D is TRBD1 (5 bases). The CDR3 is 14 residues long. The ends were cut back, 8 bases at V and 8 bases at J, with 18 bases in the middle. In germline, CDR1 is SGHVS, CDR2 FQNEAQ. CDR3 coding DNA: TGTGCCAGCGTCTCAGAGGGGCGGGGGGAAAAACTGTTTTTT. The encoded protein is CASVSEGRGEKLFF.

The chain combines TRBV5-1 with TRBJ1-1; D is uncertain. V gave up 1 base and J gave up 6 bases, with 4 bases separating them. Germline V gene sequence: CDR1 SGHRS, CDR2 YFSETQ. The CDR3 sequence is 11 residues long. The CDR3 is CASSLRSEAFF. CDR3 DNA sequence: TGCGCCAGCAGCTTGCGTTCTGAAGCTTTCTTT.

The chain combines TRBV21-1 with TRBJ2-7; TRBD2 reflects the table's D call only, with no check against the DNA. TRBV21-1 is a pseudogene locus. The CDR3 sequence is 18 residues long. The CDR3 DNA reads TGTGCCAGCAGCGAGGGGATACTAGCGGGAGCCTGTGGGGACGAGCAGTACTTC. It is translated as CASSEGILAGACGDEQYF.

With respect to this clone: The junction and the germline gene differ at one end; a read error may be behind it. The chain joins TRBV7-3 to TRBJ2-5; D might be TRBD1 or TRBD2, each matching 5 bases. Looked up from germline, CDR1 is SGHTA and CDR2 is FQGTGA. The CDR3 has 14 amino acids. The CDR3 bases are TGTGCCAGCAGCTTAACGAGGGACCAGGAGACCCAGTACTTC. It specifies CASSLTRDQETQYF.